One and the same sample provided the 2 T cell receptor beta chains below, sequenced in a study of blood T cell repertoires in COVID-19. TCRdb's table, derived via immunoSEQ multiplex PCR, lists solely in-frame clones and lacks some. The sample carries under 350,000 clones, roughly 86% recorded once. Sequenced input: PBMCs or T cells enriched from blood (not recorded which). Source of these receptors: a woman between 18 and 29 years old who had recovered from COVID-19.

The chain uses TRBV9 and TRBJ2-3, with 7 bases identical to TRBD2. In germline, CDR1 is SGDLS, CDR2 YYNGEE. With V trimmed by 0 bases and J by 5 bases, 6 bases remained unmatched. This CDR3 is built from 15 residues. For the CDR3, the DNA is TGTGCCAGCAGCGTAGTGGGCGGGGGAGGAGATACGCAGTATTTT. Amino acid sequence: CASSVVGGGGDTQYF.

The chain uses TRBV19 and TRBJ2-1, with a weak D call TRBD2 (6 bases). Looked up from germline, CDR1 is LNHDA and CDR2 is SQIVND (reference sequence). V was shortened by 7 bases and J by 6 bases, with 16 bases between the two germline ends. The CDR3 consists of 14 residues. CDR3 loop: CASTPQPGLNEQFF. For the CDR3, the DNA is TGTGCCAGTACCCCACAGCCGGGACTCAATGAGCAGTTCTTC.